This entry concerns a single T cell receptor beta chain. The source of the sample is a study of blood T cell repertoires in COVID-19. The CDR3 has 13 residues. CDR1 is LGHDT and CDR2 is YNNKEL in the germline V gene (reference sequence). Trimming cost V 2 bases and J 6 bases, with 8 bases left between them. Repertoires were generated with immunoSEQ multiplex PCR, while TCRdb's copy carries only in-frame clones and drops some. The sample contains approximately 81,000 clones, roughly four fifths of which appear only once. The material sequenced was peripheral blood. The chain joins TRBV3-1 (or the pseudogene TRBV3-2) to TRBJ1-5; D might be TRBD1 (5 bases). This clonotype was obtained from a human donor in a cohort sampled during active COVID-19. The CDR3, as DNA: TGTGCCAGCAGCCAACCAGGGTCTCAGCCCCAGCATTTT. It encodes CASSQPGSQPQHF.